A single TCR beta chain is shown here with its context. This sample was included in a study of OX40 agonist ivuxolimab in advanced cancers. This CDR3 has 15 amino acids. V was cut by 0 bases and J by 5 bases, with 14 bases left in between. Germline V gene data show CDR1 as SGHDT and CDR2 as YYEEEE. Measured with immunoSEQ multiplex PCR; TCRdb has only the in-frame clones, and not every one. This table has 20,000 to 25,000 clones, roughly 72% appearing once. The TCR comes from an adult with an advanced solid tumor such as melanoma, head and neck, liver or kidney cancer. The sample was CD4+ or CD8+ T cells sorted from blood, taken in a trial of the OX40 agonist ivuxolimab. The chain links TRBV5-6 to TRBJ2-5, with D hard to call. The DNA of the CDR3 is TGTGCCAGCAGCTTGGCTTCAACCCGAAGGGAGACCCAGTACTTC. This gives the protein CASSLASTRRETQYF.